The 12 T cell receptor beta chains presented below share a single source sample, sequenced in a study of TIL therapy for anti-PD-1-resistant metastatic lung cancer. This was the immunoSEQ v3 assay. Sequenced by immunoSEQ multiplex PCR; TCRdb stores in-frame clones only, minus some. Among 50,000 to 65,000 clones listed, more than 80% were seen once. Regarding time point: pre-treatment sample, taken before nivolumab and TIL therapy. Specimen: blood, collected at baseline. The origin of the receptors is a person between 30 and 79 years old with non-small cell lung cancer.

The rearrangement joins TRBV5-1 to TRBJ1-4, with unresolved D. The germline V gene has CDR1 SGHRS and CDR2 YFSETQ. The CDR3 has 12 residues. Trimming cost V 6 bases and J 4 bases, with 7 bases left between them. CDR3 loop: CASNRDNEKLFF. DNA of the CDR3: TGCGCCAGCAACCGGGATAATGAAAAACTGTTTTTT.

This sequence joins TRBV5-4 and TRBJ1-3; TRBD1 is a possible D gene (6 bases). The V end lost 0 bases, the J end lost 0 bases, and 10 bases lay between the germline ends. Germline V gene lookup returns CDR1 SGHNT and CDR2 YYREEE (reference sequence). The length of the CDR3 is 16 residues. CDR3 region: CASSLAGASSGNTIYF. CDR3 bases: TGTGCCAGCAGCTTGGCAGGGGCGAGCTCTGGAAACACCATATATTTT. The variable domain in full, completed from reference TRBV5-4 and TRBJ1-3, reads ETGVTQSPTHLIKTRGQQVTLRCSSQSGHNTVSWYQQALGQGPQFIFQYYREEENGRGNFPPRFSGLQFPNYSSELNVNALELDDSALYLCASSLAGASSGNTIYFGEGSWLTVV.

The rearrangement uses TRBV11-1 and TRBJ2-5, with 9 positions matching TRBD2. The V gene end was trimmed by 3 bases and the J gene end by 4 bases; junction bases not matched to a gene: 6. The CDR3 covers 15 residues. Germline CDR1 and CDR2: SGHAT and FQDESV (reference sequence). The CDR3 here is CASSFMPSGTETQYF. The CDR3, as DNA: TGTGCCAGCAGCTTTATGCCTAGCGGGACAGAGACCCAGTACTTC.

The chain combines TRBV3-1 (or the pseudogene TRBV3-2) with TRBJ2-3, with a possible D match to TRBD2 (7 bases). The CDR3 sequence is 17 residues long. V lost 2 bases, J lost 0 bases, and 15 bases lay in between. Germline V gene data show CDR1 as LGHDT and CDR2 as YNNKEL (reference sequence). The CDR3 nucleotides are TGTGCCAGCAGCCAAAGAAGGGGGGGCCTGAGCACAGATACGCAGTATTTT. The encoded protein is CASSQRRGGLSTDTQYF.

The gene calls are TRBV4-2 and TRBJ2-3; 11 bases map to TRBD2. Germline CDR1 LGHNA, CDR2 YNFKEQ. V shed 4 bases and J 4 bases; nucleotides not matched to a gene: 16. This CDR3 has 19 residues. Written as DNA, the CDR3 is TGTGCCAGCAGCCGAAACACTATTTTAGCGGGGGGGTTGGCAGATACGCAGTATTTT. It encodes CASSRNTILAGGLADTQYF.

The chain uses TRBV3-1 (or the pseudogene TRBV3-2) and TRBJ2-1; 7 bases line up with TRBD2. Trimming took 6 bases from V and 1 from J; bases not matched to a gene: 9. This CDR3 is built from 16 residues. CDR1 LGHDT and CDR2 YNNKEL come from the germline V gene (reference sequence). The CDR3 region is CASRGIAGGSYNEQFF. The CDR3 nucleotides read TGTGCCAGCAGAGGCATAGCGGGTGGGTCCTACAATGAGCAGTTCTTC.

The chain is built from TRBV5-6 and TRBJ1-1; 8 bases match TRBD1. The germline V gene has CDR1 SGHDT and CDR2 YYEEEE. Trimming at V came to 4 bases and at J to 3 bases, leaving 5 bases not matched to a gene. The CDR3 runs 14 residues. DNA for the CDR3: TGTGCCAGCAGCAGACCGGACAGGGACACTGAAGCTTTCTTT. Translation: CASSRPDRDTEAFF.

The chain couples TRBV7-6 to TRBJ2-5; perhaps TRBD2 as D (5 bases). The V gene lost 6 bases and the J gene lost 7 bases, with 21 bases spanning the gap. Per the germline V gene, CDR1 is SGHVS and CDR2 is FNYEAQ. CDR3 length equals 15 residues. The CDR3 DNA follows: TGTGCCAGCAGACAATCCGCGGGTATGGAAAGGACCCAGTACTTC. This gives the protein CASRQSAGMERTQYF.

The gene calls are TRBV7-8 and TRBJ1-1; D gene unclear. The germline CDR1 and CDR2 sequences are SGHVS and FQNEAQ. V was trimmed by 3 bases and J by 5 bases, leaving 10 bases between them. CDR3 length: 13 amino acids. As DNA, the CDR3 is TGTGCCAGCAGCTTTGGAGGGAGGACTGAAGCTTTCTTT. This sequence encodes CASSFGGRTEAFF.

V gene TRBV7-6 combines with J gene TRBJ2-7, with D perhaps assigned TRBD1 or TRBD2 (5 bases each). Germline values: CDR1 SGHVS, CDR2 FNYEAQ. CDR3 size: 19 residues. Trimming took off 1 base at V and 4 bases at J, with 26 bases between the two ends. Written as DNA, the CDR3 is TGTGCCAGCAGCTTAGGAGCCAACGGGGCTTCCTCAGCCTTATACGAGCAGTACTTC. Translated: CASSLGANGASSALYEQYF.

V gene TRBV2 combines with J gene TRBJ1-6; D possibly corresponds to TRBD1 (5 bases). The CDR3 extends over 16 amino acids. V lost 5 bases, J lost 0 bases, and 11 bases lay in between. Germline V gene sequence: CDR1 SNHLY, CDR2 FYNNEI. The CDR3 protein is CASSRQPSSYNSPLHF. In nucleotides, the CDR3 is TGTGCCAGCAGTAGACAGCCGAGCTCCTATAATTCACCCCTCCACTTT.

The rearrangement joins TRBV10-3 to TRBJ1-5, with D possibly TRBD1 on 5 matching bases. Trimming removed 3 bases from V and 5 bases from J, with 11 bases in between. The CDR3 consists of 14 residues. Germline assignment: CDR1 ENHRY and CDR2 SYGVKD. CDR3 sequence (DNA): TGTGCCATCAGTGAAGGGGATGCTTATCAGCCCCAGCATTTT. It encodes CAISEGDAYQPQHF.